These T cell receptor beta chains were read from a single sample in a study of OX40 agonist ivuxolimab in advanced cancers. Sequencing was performed with immunoSEQ multiplex PCR; in TCRdb, only in-frame clones are kept and a portion is missing. The sample lists 60,000 to 80,000 clones, roughly 89% occurring once. Source: CD4+ or CD8+ T cells sorted from blood, taken in a trial of the OX40 agonist ivuxolimab. The receptors were gathered from an adult with an advanced solid tumor such as melanoma, head and neck, liver or kidney cancer. Each CDR3 is given with its conserved first and last residue. The D gene is left open where the match is weak. A clone size is listed for some rows: how often the clone was seen (once, few, many), or a class if it is expanded.

j_call v_call d_call clone_size cdr3_nt cdr3_aa
TRBJ2-1 TRBV6-5 TRBD2 - TGTGCCAGCAGTTACGGACTAGCTTACAATGAGCAGTTCTTC CASSYGLAYNEQFF
TRBJ1-1 TRBV2 - - TGTGCCAGCAGCGCCCTCCAGGGGTACACTGAAGCTTTCTTT CASSALQGYTEAFF
TRBJ2-2 TRBV11-3 TRBD1 - TGTGCCAGCAGCTATGACAGGGGGATAACCGGGGAGCTGTTTTTT CASSYDRGITGELFF
TRBJ2-1 TRBV4-1 - - TGCGCCAGCAGCACCCCCCCCCTCCGGGGAGGCGCCCGATCCTCCTACAATGAGCAGTTCTTC CASSTPPLRGGARSSYNEQFF
TRBJ2-3 TRBV5-4 TRBD1 - TGTGCCAGCAGCCGACAGGGTACAAACACAGATACGCAGTATTTT CASSRQGTNTDTQYF
TRBJ2-7 TRBV6-1 - - TGTGCCAGCAGTGAAGCGCAGGGCTGGGGATCCTACGAGCAGTACTTC CASSEAQGWGSYEQYF
TRBJ1-4 TRBV5-1 - - TGCGCCAGCAGCAGGGACCTTAATGAAAAACTGTTTTTT CASSRDLNEKLFF
TRBJ1-5 TRBV28 TRBD1 - TGTGCCAGCTTCGGGACAGGGGCTTATCAGCCCCAGCATTTT CASFGTGAYQPQHF
TRBJ1-2 TRBV6-5 TRBD1 - TGTGCCAGCAGTCGAGGACAGGGGGCTGGTTATGGCTACACCTTC CASSRGQGAGYGYTF
TRBJ1-3 TRBV5-1 - - TGCGCCAGCAGCTGGGAATTGGGAAACACCATATATTTT CASSWELGNTIYF
TRBJ2-7 TRBV5-4 - - TGTGCCAGCAGCTTGGCTGGCCGCTTCCCTGGTGAGCAGTACTTC CASSLAGRFPGEQYF
TRBJ1-1 TRBV29-1 - - TGCAGCGTTTTGCCTATGAACACTGAAGCTTTCTTT CSVLPMNTEAFF
TRBJ1-5 TRBV28 - - TGTGCCAGCAGCCGGGATAGCAATCAGCCCCAGCATTTT CASSRDSNQPQHF
TRBJ1-5 TRBV10-3 TRBD1 - TGTGCCATCGGGCGGGACAGTAGCAATCAGCCCCAGCATTTT CAIGRDSSNQPQHF
TRBJ2-7 TRBV6-1 - - TGTGCCAGCAGCCCCTCGTGGGCCTCCTACGAGCAGTACTTC CASSPSWASYEQYF
TRBJ2-5 TRBV9 TRBD2 - TGTGCCAGCAGCGTAGGGGCTAGCGGGAGCTTAGCGGAGACCCAGTACTTC CASSVGASGSLAETQYF
TRBJ1-2 TRBV18 TRBD1 - TGTGCCAGCTCACCGAACCAGGGGGCGGACTATGGCTACACCTTC CASSPNQGADYGYTF
TRBJ1-5 TRBV19 - once TGTGCCAGTAACCGACAGAAGAATCAGCCCCAGCATTTT CASNRQKNQPQHF
TRBJ2-3 TRBV28 - once TGTGCCAGCAGTTTCCTAACAGATACGCAGTATTTT CASSFLTDTQYF
TRBJ2-1 TRBV1 - - TGCACCAGCAGCCAAGAGGGGAGCCTTCGGACTAGATGGTTACAAGGGGAGCAGTTCTTC CTSSQEGSLRTRWLQGEQFF
TRBJ2-1 TRBV7-8 - - TGTGCCAGCAGCTTAGAGGGAAAAGTCTATGAGCAGTTCTTC CASSLEGKVYEQFF
TRBJ2-7 TRBV6-5 TRBD2 - TGTGCCAGCAGTTACTTCGCGGGAGCGTCCTACGAGCAGTACTTC CASSYFAGASYEQYF
TRBJ2-5 TRBV7-3 - - TGTGCCAGCAGCCCGGGTCAGAGTGAGACCCAGTACTTC CASSPGQSETQYF
TRBJ2-7 TRBV18 - - TGTGCCAGCTCACGATCGATAGCGGAGCTCTCCTACGAGCAGTACTTC CASSRSIAELSYEQYF
TRBJ2-1 TRBV4-1 TRBD2 - TGCGCCAGCAGCCAAGGGGGATCTAGCGGGACGCAGTTCTTC CASSQGGSSGTQFF
TRBJ2-7 TRBV29-1 - - TGCAGCGTTAATGATCCAGGGACGGAGCAGTACTTC CSVNDPGTEQYF
TRBJ1-2 TRBV14 TRBD1 - TGTGCCAGCAGCCCTGGGACAGTCTATGGCTACACCTTC CASSPGTVYGYTF
TRBJ1-1 TRBV11-2 - - TGTGCCAGCAGCTTAGAGGGGGCAGGCACTGAAGCTTTCTTT CASSLEGAGTEAFF
TRBJ1-2 TRBV7-2 - once TGTGCCAGCAGCTTCTCGCATGGAAACTATGGCTACACCTTC CASSFSHGNYGYTF
TRBJ1-2 TRBV7-9 - once TGTGCCAGCAGCGGTCGGACAGTCGCCTATGGCTACACCTTC CASSGRTVAYGYTF
TRBJ1-2 TRBV18 TRBD1 - TGTGCCAGCTCACCGACTCCGGGACAGAAATTCTATGGCTACACCTTC CASSPTPGQKFYGYTF
TRBJ2-7 TRBV4-1 - - TGCGCCAGCAGCCAAGGCTTGCGGGGCCCCTCCTACGAGCAGTACTTC CASSQGLRGPSYEQYF
TRBJ2-3 TRBV2 - - TGTGCCAGCAGGAGGACTACGAAGAGCACAGATACGCAGTATTTT CASRRTTKSTDTQYF
TRBJ1-2 TRBV5-4 TRBD1 - TGTGCCAGCAGCTTGGGACAGGGGGCTAACTATGGCTACACCTTC CASSLGQGANYGYTF
TRBJ1-5 TRBV10-3 - - TGTGCCATCAGTGAGTCGGGCAGCAATCAGCCCCAGCATTTT CAISESGSNQPQHF
TRBJ2-3 TRBV9 - - TGTGCCAGCAGCGTAGAACGGGACACAGATACGCAGTATTTT CASSVERDTDTQYF
TRBJ1-1 TRBV28 - once TGTGCCAGCAGTTTCCAGGACACTGAAGCTTTCTTT CASSFQDTEAFF
TRBJ2-7 TRBV7-2 TRBD2 - TGTGCCGGCAGCTTTCTAGCGGGCGGCTACGAGCAGTACTTC CAGSFLAGGYEQYF
TRBJ2-3 TRBV4-2 - - TGTGCCAGCAGCCAAGATTTAATGGGATCCACAGATACGCAGTATTTT CASSQDLMGSTDTQYF
TRBJ2-1 TRBV11-3 TRBD2 - TGTGCCAGCAGCTTCGGGGGGGCCAATAATGAGCAGTTCTTC CASSFGGANNEQFF
TRBJ2-1 TRBV9 TRBD2 - TGTGCCAGCAGCGTAGCAGGGACTAGCGTATACGGTGAGCAGTTCTTC CASSVAGTSVYGEQFF
TRBJ1-2 TRBV11-2 - - TGTGCCAGCAGCCTAGGACGACTGAACTATGGCTACACCTTC CASSLGRLNYGYTF
TRBJ1-5 TRBV6-6 - once TGTGCCAGCAGTTACGGGGATAGCAATCAGCCCCAGCATTTT CASSYGDSNQPQHF
TRBJ1-1 TRBV18 TRBD1 - TGTGCCAGCTCACCCAACAGGGGGCGCATCACTGAAGCTTTCTTT CASSPNRGRITEAFF